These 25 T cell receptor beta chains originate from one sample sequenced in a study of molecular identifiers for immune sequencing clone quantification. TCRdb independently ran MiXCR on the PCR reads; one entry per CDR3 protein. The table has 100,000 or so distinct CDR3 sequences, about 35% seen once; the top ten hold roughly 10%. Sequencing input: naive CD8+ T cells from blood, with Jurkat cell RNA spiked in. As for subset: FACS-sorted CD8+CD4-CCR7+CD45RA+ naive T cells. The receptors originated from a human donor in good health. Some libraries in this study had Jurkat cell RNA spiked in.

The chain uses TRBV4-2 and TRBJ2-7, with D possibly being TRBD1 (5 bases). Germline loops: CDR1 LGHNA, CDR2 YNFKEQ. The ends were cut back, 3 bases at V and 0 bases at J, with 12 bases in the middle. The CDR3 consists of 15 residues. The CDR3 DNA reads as TGTGCCAGCAGCCAGGGGCCCGGTAACTCCTACGAGCAGTACTTC. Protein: CASSQGPGNSYEQYF.

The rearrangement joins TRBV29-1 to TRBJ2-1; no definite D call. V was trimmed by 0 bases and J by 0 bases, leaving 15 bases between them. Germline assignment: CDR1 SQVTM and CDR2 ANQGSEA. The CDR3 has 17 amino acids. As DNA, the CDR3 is TGCAGCGTTGAAGACTTGCAGCCATCCCTCTCCTACAATGAGCAGTTCTTC. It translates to CSVEDLQPSLSYNEQFF.

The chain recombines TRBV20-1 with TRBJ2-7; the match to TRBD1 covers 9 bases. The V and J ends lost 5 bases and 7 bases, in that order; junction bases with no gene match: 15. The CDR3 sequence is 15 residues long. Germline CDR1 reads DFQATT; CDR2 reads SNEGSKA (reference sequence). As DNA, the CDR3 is TGCAGTGCTCACCCACGGGACAGGGTAGCGTCGGAGCAGTACTTC. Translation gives CSAHPRDRVASEQYF.

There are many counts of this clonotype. The CDR3 nucleotides read TGTGCCAGCAGCTTAGAGGAGGTGTCGCAGTATTTT. Translation gives CASSLEEVSQYF. The V call is TRBV7-2, the J call TRBJ2-3, with a possible D match to TRBD2 (5 bases). Germline V gives CDR1 SGHTA, CDR2 FQGNSA. This CDR3 region has 12 residues. V was cut by 1 base and J by 10 bases, with 9 bases left in between.

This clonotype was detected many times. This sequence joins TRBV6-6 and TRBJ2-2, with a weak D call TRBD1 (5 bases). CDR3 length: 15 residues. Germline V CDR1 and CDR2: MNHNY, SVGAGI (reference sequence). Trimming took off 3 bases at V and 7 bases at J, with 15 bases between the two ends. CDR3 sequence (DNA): TGTGCCAGCAGTTATGTACAGGCTTATAACGGGGAGCTGTTTTTT. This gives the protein CASSYVQAYNGELFF.

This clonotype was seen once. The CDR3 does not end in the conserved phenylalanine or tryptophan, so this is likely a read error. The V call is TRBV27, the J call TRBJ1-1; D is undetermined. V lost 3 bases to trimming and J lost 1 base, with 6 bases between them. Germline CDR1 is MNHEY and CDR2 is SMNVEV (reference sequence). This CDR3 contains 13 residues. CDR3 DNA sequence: TGTGCCAGCAGTTTGACGGAGAACACTGAAGCTTTCTGT. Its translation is CASSLTENTEAFC.

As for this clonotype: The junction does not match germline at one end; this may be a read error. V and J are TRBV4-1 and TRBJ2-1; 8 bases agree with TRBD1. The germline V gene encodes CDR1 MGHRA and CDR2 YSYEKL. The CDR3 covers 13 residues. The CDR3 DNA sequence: TGCGCCAGCAGGGGGCAGGGGGCAAATGAGCAGATCTTC. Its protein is CASRGQGANEQIF.

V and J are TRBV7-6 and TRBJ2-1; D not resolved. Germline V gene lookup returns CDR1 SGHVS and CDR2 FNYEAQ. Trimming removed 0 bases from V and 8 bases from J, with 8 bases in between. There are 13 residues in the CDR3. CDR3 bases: TGTGCCAGCAGCTTAGCGGGTCTAGATGAGCAGTTCTTC. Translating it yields CASSLAGLDEQFF.

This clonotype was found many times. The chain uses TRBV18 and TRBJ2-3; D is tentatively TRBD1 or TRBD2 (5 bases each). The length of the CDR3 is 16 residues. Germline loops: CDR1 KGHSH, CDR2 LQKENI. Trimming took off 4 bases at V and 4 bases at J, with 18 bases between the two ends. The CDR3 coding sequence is TGTGCCAGCTCACGGGACCTTCCCCCAGCGGCAGATACGCAGTATTTT. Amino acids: CASSRDLPPAADTQYF.

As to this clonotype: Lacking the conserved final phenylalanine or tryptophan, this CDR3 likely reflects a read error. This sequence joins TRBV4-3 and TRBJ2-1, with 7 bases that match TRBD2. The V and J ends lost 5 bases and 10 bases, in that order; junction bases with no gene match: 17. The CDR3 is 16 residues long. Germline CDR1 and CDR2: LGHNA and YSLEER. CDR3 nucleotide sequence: TGCGCCAGCAGCGTAAGCGAGAGCGGGAAGGCAGGCGAGCAGTTCTAC. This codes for CASSVSESGKAGEQFY.

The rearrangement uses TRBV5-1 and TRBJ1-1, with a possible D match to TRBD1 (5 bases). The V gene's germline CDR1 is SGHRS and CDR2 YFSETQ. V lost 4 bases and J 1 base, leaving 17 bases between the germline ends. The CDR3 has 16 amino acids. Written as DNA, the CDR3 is TGCGCCAGCAGCCCAAAGACCGGGACCCAGAACACTGAAGCTTTCTTT. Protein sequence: CASSPKTGTQNTEAFF. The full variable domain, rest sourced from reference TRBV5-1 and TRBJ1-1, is KAGVTQTPRYLIKTRGQQVTLSCSPISGHRSVSWYQQTPGQGLQFLFEYFSETQRNKGNFPGRFSGRQFSNSRSEMNVSTLELGDSALYLCASSPKTGTQNTEAFFGQGTRLTVV.

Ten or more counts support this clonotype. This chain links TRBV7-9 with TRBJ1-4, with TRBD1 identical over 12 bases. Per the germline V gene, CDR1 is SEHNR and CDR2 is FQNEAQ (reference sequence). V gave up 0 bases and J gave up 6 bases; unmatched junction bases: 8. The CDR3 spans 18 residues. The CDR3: CASSLAVSGTGGDEKLFF. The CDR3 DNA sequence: TGTGCCAGCAGCTTAGCGGTATCCGGGACAGGGGGCGATGAAAAACTGTTTTTT.

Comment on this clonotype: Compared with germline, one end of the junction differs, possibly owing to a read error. The CDR3 DNA follows: TGTGCCATCAGCCTCCCGGGCTACGAGCAGTACTTC. Translation: CAISLPGYEQYF. V and J are TRBV7-8 and TRBJ2-7; D call uncertain. Germline V gene data show CDR1 as SGHVS and CDR2 as FQNEAQ. The CDR3 sequence is 12 residues long.

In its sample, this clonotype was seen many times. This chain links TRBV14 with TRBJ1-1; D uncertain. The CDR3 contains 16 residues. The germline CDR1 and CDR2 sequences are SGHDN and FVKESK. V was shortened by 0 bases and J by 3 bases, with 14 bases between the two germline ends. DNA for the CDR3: TGTGCCAGCAGCCAAGAGGTCCTGGGGTCCGACACTGAAGCTTTCTTT. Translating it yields CASSQEVLGSDTEAFF.

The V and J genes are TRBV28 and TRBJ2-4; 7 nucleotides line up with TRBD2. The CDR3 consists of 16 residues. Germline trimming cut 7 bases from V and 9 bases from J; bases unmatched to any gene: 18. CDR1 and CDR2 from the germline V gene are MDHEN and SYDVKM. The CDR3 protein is CASTSLPTSAASIQYF. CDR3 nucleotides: TGTGCCAGCACGAGCCTACCCACTAGCGCAGCTAGCATTCAGTACTTC.

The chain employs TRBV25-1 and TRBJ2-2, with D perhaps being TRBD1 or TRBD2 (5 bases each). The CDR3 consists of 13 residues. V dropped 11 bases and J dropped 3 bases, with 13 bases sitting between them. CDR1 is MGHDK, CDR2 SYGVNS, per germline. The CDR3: CAFRDPYTGELFF. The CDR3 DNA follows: TGTGCCTTCCGGGACCCATACACCGGGGAGCTGTTTTTT.

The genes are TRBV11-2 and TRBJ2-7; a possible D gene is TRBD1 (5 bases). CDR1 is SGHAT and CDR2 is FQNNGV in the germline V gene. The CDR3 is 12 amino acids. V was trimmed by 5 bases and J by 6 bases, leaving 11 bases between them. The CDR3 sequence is CASSTGTFEQYF. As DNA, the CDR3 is TGTGCCAGCAGCACAGGTACTTTCGAGCAGTACTTC.

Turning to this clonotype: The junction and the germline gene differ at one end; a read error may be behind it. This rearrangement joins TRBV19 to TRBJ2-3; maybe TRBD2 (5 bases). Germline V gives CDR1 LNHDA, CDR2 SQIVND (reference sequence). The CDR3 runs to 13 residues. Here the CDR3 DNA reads TGTGCCAGTAACGTGGGGAGCACAGATACGCAGTGTTTT. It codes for CASNVGSTDTQCF.

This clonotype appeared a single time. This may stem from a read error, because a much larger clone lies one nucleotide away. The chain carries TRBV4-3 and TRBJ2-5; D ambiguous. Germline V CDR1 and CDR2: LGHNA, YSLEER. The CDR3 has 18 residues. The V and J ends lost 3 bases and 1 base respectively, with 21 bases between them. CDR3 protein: CASSQKVTHDLFQETQYF. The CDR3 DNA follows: TGCGCCAGCAGCCAGAAAGTGACCCACGACCTATTCCAAGAGACCCAGTACTTC.

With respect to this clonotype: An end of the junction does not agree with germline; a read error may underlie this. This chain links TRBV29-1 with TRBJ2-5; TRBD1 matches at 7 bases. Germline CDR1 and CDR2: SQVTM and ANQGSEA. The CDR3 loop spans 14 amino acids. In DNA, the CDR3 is TGCGGCGTCCCAAGGGACAGTGTACAAGAGACCCAGTACTTC. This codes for CGVPRDSVQETQYF.

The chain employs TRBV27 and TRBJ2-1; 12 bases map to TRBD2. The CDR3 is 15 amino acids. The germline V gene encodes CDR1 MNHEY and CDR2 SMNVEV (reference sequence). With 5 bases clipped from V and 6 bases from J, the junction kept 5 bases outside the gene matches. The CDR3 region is CASSEGLAGLNEQFF. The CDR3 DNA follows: TGTGCCAGCAGTGAAGGACTAGCGGGGCTCAATGAGCAGTTCTTC.

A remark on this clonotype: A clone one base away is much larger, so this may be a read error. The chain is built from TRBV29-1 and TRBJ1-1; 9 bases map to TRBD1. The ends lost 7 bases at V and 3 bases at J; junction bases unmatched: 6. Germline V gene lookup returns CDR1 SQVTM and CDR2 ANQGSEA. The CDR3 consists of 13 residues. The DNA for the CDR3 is TGCAGCGCGCGGGACAGGGAAGACACTGAAGCTTTCTTT. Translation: CSARDREDTEAFF.

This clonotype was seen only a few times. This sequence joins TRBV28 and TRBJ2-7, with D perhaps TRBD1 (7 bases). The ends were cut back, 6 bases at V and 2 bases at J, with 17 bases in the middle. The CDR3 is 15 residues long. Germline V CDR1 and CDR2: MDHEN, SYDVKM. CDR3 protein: CASRPGQEGTYEQYF. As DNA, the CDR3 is TGTGCCAGCAGACCTGGACAGGAGGGGACCTACGAGCAGTACTTC.

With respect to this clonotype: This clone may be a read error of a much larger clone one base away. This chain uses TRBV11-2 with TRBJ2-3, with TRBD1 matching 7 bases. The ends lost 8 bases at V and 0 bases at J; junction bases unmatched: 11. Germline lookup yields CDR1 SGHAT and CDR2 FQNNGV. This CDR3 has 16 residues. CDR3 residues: CASRSGQYRSTDTQYF. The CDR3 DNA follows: TGTGCCAGCCGCTCGGGACAGTACCGTAGCACAGATACGCAGTATTTT. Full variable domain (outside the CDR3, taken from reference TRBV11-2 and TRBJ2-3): EAGVAQSPRYKIIEKRQSVAFWCNPISGHATLYWYQQILGQGPKLLIQFQNNGVVDDSQLPKDRFSAERLKGVDSTLKIQPAKLEDSAVYLCASRSGQYRSTDTQYFGPGTRLTVL.

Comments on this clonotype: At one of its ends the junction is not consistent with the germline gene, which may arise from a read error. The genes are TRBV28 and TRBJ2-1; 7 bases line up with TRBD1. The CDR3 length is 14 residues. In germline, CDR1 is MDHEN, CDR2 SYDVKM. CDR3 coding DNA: TGTGCCTGCAGCGTGACAGGGCCCTACAATGAGCAGTTCTTC. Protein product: CACSVTGPYNEQFF. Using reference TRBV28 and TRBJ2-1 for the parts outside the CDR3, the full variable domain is DVKVTQSSRYLVKRTGEKVFLECVQDMDHENMFWYRQDPGLGLRLIYFSYDVKMKEKGDIPEGYSVSREKKERFSLILESASTNQTSMYLCACSVTGPYNEQFFGPGTRLTVL.